This T cell receptor beta chain was recorded in a study of CD8+ T cells in alopecia areata. Background on the study: Tofacitinib administration to treated patients was oral, at 5 to 10 mg twice daily. Dosing spanned 6 to 18 months on tofacitinib, then 6 months off drug. Study results and limitations: Although TCR sharing was seen in mice, sharing across patients was less clear, possibly for HLA-related reasons. Affected lesional scalp, above all in alopecia totalis/universalis, was more clonal than normal scalp.

The CDR3 covers 13 residues. This clone has a handful of counts. Its antigen is not known. As the sequencing template, cDNA was produced by extracting RNA and reverse transcribing it. Repertoires were generated with immunoSEQ multiplex PCR, while TCRdb's copy carries only in-frame clones and drops some. The table records 120,000 to 150,000 clones, around 87% of them present only once. The sample consisted of CD8+ T cells sorted from blood, taken at week 0. The rearrangement links TRBV12-2 to TRBJ2-2. TRBV12-2 is a pseudogene segment. This clonotype was sampled from a human donor with alopecia areata. The CDR3 region is CASHNRDPGELFF. CDR3 nucleotide sequence: TGTGCAAGCCATAACCGGGACCCCGGGGAGCTGTTTTTT.